These T cell receptor beta chains were read from a single sample in a study of Ad26.COV2.S vaccination and SARS-CoV-2 variants. Generated by immunoSEQ multiplex PCR, the TCRdb table keeps only in-frame clones and is missing some. The sample lists just over 350,000 clones, just over 90% occurring once. Sequenced here: peripheral blood, sampled after recovery from COVID-19. These receptors came from a human donor who had recovered from COVID-19. Both conserved end residues are part of each CDR3. The D gene is left open where the match is weak. Rows give clone size only sometimes, using once, few, many, or a class for an expanded clone.

D gene: .; J gene: TRBJ2-2; V gene: TRBV5-1; CDR3 length: 11; clone size: .; CDR3 DNA: TGCGCCAGCCAACTCACCGGGGAGCTGTTTTTT; CDR3 protein: CASQLTGELFF
D gene: .; J gene: TRBJ2-7; V gene: TRBV10-2; CDR3 length: 13; clone size: .; CDR3 DNA: TGCGCCAGTACCTCGACGGTGAACTACGAGCAGTACTTC; CDR3 protein: CASTSTVNYEQYF
D gene: .; J gene: TRBJ2-2; V gene: TRBV27; CDR3 length: 11; clone size: .; CDR3 DNA: TGTGCCAGCAGTTTTTCTGGGGAGCTGTTTTTT; CDR3 protein: CASSFSGELFF
D gene: TRBD1; J gene: TRBJ2-5; V gene: TRBV6-2/TRBV6-3; CDR3 length: 14; clone size: .; CDR3 DNA: TGTGCCAGCAGTTGGGACAGCAGACAAGAGACCCAGTACTTC; CDR3 protein: CASSWDSRQETQYF
D gene: TRBD1; J gene: TRBJ1-4; V gene: TRBV5-4; CDR3 length: 14; clone size: .; CDR3 DNA: TGTGCCCTCGGGGACAGGGGAACTAATGAAAAACTGTTTTTT; CDR3 protein: CALGDRGTNEKLFF
D gene: .; J gene: TRBJ1-5; V gene: TRBV6-5; CDR3 length: 12; clone size: .; CDR3 DNA: TGTGCCAGCAGTCAGGGGAATCAGCCCCAGCATTTT; CDR3 protein: CASSQGNQPQHF
D gene: .; J gene: TRBJ1-1; V gene: TRBV5-1; CDR3 length: 16; clone size: .; CDR3 DNA: TGCGCCAGCAGCTTGGGGGGGCCCAGCGTAAGGACTGAAGCTTTCTTT; CDR3 protein: CASSLGGPSVRTEAFF
D gene: TRBD2; J gene: TRBJ2-2; V gene: TRBV5-4; CDR3 length: 17; clone size: .; CDR3 DNA: TGTGCCAGCAGCTTGGTAATCCAGCGGGGGGTCACCGGGGAGCTGTTTTTT; CDR3 protein: CASSLVIQRGVTGELFF
D gene: .; J gene: TRBJ1-2; V gene: TRBV5-6; CDR3 length: 14; clone size: .; CDR3 DNA: TGTGCCAGCAGCTTTGGGCAGATGATCTATGGCTACACCTTC; CDR3 protein: CASSFGQMIYGYTF
D gene: .; J gene: TRBJ1-1; V gene: TRBV19; CDR3 length: 13; clone size: .; CDR3 DNA: TGTGCCAGTAGAGACAGATACAACACTGAAGCTTTCTTT; CDR3 protein: CASRDRYNTEAFF
D gene: TRBD1; J gene: TRBJ2-4; V gene: TRBV6-5; CDR3 length: 14; clone size: .; CDR3 DNA: TGTGCCAGCAGCAGAGACAGGGAATGGAACATTCAGTACTTC; CDR3 protein: CASSRDREWNIQYF
D gene: TRBD2; J gene: TRBJ2-7; V gene: TRBV12-5; CDR3 length: 10; clone size: .; CDR3 DNA: TGTGCTAGTGCGGGGGGAGAGCAGTACTTC; CDR3 protein: CASAGGEQYF
D gene: .; J gene: TRBJ1-1; V gene: TRBV7-9; CDR3 length: 17; clone size: .; CDR3 DNA: TGTGCCAGCACCCAACCAGCGGATATAACTTTGAACACTGAAGCTTTCTTT; CDR3 protein: CASTQPADITLNTEAFF
D gene: .; J gene: TRBJ2-5; V gene: TRBV27; CDR3 length: 15; clone size: .; CDR3 DNA: TGTGCCAGCAGTTTTGGTGCAGGGGTTCCCGAGACCCAGTACTTC; CDR3 protein: CASSFGAGVPETQYF
D gene: .; J gene: TRBJ1-2; V gene: TRBV29-1; CDR3 length: 15; clone size: .; CDR3 DNA: TGCAGCGTTAGCCCGGGACCCCCGGGGCACTATGGCTACACCTTC; CDR3 protein: CSVSPGPPGHYGYTF
D gene: .; J gene: TRBJ1-3; V gene: TRBV4-1; CDR3 length: 15; clone size: .; CDR3 DNA: TGCGCCAGCAGCCAAAAGGGGTTTTATGGAAACACCATATATTTT; CDR3 protein: CASSQKGFYGNTIYF
D gene: TRBD1; J gene: TRBJ1-1; V gene: TRBV7-8; CDR3 length: 16; clone size: .; CDR3 DNA: TGTGCCAGCAGCTTGGGACAGGGGGCGGGTGGCACTGAAGCTTTCTTT; CDR3 protein: CASSLGQGAGGTEAFF
D gene: .; J gene: TRBJ1-4; V gene: TRBV11-2; CDR3 length: 15; clone size: .; CDR3 DNA: TGTGCCAGCAGCCCGACAGTTCCAACTAATGAAAAACTGTTTTTT; CDR3 protein: CASSPTVPTNEKLFF
D gene: .; J gene: TRBJ2-7; V gene: TRBV6-5; CDR3 length: 12; clone size: .; CDR3 DNA: TGTGCCACTAAGGACGTCTCCTACGAGCAGTACTTC; CDR3 protein: CATKDVSYEQYF
D gene: .; J gene: TRBJ1-1; V gene: TRBV7-9; CDR3 length: 12; clone size: few; CDR3 DNA: TGTGCCAGCAGCTTATCTCACGCTGAAGCTTTCTTT; CDR3 protein: CASSLSHAEAFF
D gene: TRBD2; J gene: TRBJ2-3; V gene: TRBV5-4; CDR3 length: 16; clone size: .; CDR3 DNA: TGTGCCAGCAGCCAACAAGCGGGGGGTCGCACAGATACGCAGTATTTT; CDR3 protein: CASSQQAGGRTDTQYF
D gene: .; J gene: TRBJ1-2; V gene: TRBV24-1; CDR3 length: 16; clone size: .; CDR3 DNA: TGTGCCACCAGCCCCCCCCGGTGCAGGGTCGACTATGGCTACACCTTC; CDR3 protein: CATSPPRCRVDYGYTF
D gene: TRBD1; J gene: TRBJ2-7; V gene: TRBV19; CDR3 length: 13; clone size: .; CDR3 DNA: TGTGCCAGCCGCGGGACAGGGATCGGCGAGCAGTACTTC; CDR3 protein: CASRGTGIGEQYF
D gene: .; J gene: TRBJ2-7; V gene: TRBV7-2; CDR3 length: 16; clone size: .; CDR3 DNA: TGTGCCAGCAGCTTATCCTCCGGGACGCCGGGCTACGAGCAGTACTTC; CDR3 protein: CASSLSSGTPGYEQYF
D gene: TRBD1; J gene: TRBJ1-2; V gene: TRBV2; CDR3 length: 15; clone size: .; CDR3 DNA: TGTGCCAGCAGCGTATTAGGGGGCGTCGTCTATGGCTACACCTTC; CDR3 protein: CASSVLGGVVYGYTF
D gene: TRBD1; J gene: TRBJ2-4; V gene: TRBV3-1/TRBV3-2; CDR3 length: 17; clone size: .; CDR3 DNA: TGTGCCAGCAGCGATTCCACAGGGGCTCAAGCCAAAAACATTCAGTACTTC; CDR3 protein: CASSDSTGAQAKNIQYF
D gene: .; J gene: TRBJ2-1; V gene: TRBV5-6; CDR3 length: 16; clone size: .; CDR3 DNA: TGTGCCAGCAGCGTCACAGGGTCCCGGCCTTACAATGAGCAGTTCTTC; CDR3 protein: CASSVTGSRPYNEQFF
D gene: TRBD1; J gene: TRBJ1-2; V gene: TRBV27; CDR3 length: 15; clone size: .; CDR3 DNA: TGTGCCAGCAGTCCTCGTCAGGGGGCTCTCTATGGCTACACCTTC; CDR3 protein: CASSPRQGALYGYTF
D gene: .; J gene: TRBJ2-1; V gene: TRBV5-1; CDR3 length: 14; clone size: .; CDR3 DNA: TGCGCCAGCAGCTTGGAGATGGCTTCCAATGAGCAGTTCTTC; CDR3 protein: CASSLEMASNEQFF
D gene: .; J gene: TRBJ2-1; V gene: TRBV21-1; CDR3 length: 16; clone size: .; CDR3 DNA: TGTGCCAGCAGCAAAGCGCGGGACAGTGTTTTCAATGAGCAGTTCTTC; CDR3 protein: CASSKARDSVFNEQFF
D gene: .; J gene: TRBJ2-5; V gene: TRBV4-1; CDR3 length: 16; clone size: .; CDR3 DNA: TGCGCCAGCAGCCAAGAAACAGGCCAGAGGCAAGAGACCCAGTACTTC; CDR3 protein: CASSQETGQRQETQYF
D gene: TRBD1; J gene: TRBJ2-3; V gene: TRBV18; CDR3 length: 16; clone size: .; CDR3 DNA: TGTGCCAGCTCACCAACCGGGACAGGGGGCACAGATACGCAGTATTTT; CDR3 protein: CASSPTGTGGTDTQYF
D gene: .; J gene: TRBJ1-1; V gene: TRBV12-3/TRBV12-4; CDR3 length: 13; clone size: .; CDR3 DNA: TGTGCCAGCACCGGACAGCTGAACACTGAAGCTTTCTTT; CDR3 protein: CASTGQLNTEAFF
D gene: TRBD1; J gene: TRBJ1-3; V gene: TRBV7-3; CDR3 length: 14; clone size: .; CDR3 DNA: TGTGCTAGCAGCCAGGGACAGTCTGGAAACACCATATATTTT; CDR3 protein: CASSQGQSGNTIYF
D gene: .; J gene: TRBJ1-1; V gene: TRBV5-8; CDR3 length: 14; clone size: .; CDR3 DNA: TGTGCCACGCTTACGGGAAGCGGGTTCACTGAAGCTTTCTTT; CDR3 protein: CATLTGSGFTEAFF
D gene: .; J gene: TRBJ2-4; V gene: TRBV29-1; CDR3 length: 12; clone size: .; CDR3 DNA: TGCAGCGTGTTACGGGGAAAAAACATTCAGTACTTC; CDR3 protein: CSVLRGKNIQYF
D gene: TRBD2; J gene: TRBJ2-4; V gene: TRBV10-2; CDR3 length: 14; clone size: many; CDR3 DNA: TGCGCCAGCACCGGTGGGGAGGGAGGAAACATTCAGTACTTC; CDR3 protein: CASTGGEGGNIQYF
D gene: .; J gene: TRBJ2-7; V gene: TRBV4-2; CDR3 length: 13; clone size: .; CDR3 DNA: TGTGCCAGCAGCCAAGACGCACCCTACGAGCAGTACTTC; CDR3 protein: CASSQDAPYEQYF
D gene: TRBD1; J gene: TRBJ2-4; V gene: TRBV5-4; CDR3 length: 17; clone size: .; CDR3 DNA: TGTGCCAGCAGCCCACGGGGGACAGGGGACGCCTGGGTGAAGCAGTACTTC; CDR3 protein: CASSPRGTGDAWVKQYF
D gene: .; J gene: TRBJ2-7; V gene: TRBV9; CDR3 length: 12; clone size: .; CDR3 DNA: TGTGCCAGCAGCGTAGGAGGGCCCGAGCAGTACTTC; CDR3 protein: CASSVGGPEQYF
D gene: .; J gene: TRBJ1-2; V gene: TRBV2; CDR3 length: 12; clone size: .; CDR3 DNA: TGTGCCAGCGGCGTGGGGTCGGGTGGCTACACCTTC; CDR3 protein: CASGVGSGGYTF
D gene: TRBD2; J gene: TRBJ2-2; V gene: TRBV25-1; CDR3 length: 14; clone size: .; CDR3 DNA: TGTGCCAGCAAGGGACTAGCGGACACCGGGGAGCTGTTTTTT; CDR3 protein: CASKGLADTGELFF
D gene: TRBD1; J gene: TRBJ2-1; V gene: TRBV25-1; CDR3 length: 16; clone size: once; CDR3 DNA: TGTGCCAGCAGTGAAAATAGGGGACAGGGCTTCAATGAGCAGTTCTTC; CDR3 protein: CASSENRGQGFNEQFF
D gene: .; J gene: TRBJ1-3; V gene: TRBV12-5; CDR3 length: 16; clone size: once; CDR3 DNA: TGTGCTAGTGGTTTGGGATCGGGGGGCTGGGGAAACACCATATATTTT; CDR3 protein: CASGLGSGGWGNTIYF
D gene: .; J gene: TRBJ1-2; V gene: TRBV2; CDR3 length: 8; clone size: .; CDR3 DNA: TGTGCCAGCAGTGAGCCCACCTTC; CDR3 protein: CASSEPTF
D gene: .; J gene: TRBJ1-2; V gene: TRBV2; CDR3 length: 16; clone size: .; CDR3 DNA: TGTGCCAGCAGTGACGGGGATGGGGGGCGATATCATGGCTACACCTTC; CDR3 protein: CASSDGDGGRYHGYTF
D gene: .; J gene: TRBJ2-5; V gene: TRBV2; CDR3 length: 12; clone size: once; CDR3 DNA: TGTGCCAGCAGTGAAGGTGGAGAGACCCAGTACTTC; CDR3 protein: CASSEGGETQYF